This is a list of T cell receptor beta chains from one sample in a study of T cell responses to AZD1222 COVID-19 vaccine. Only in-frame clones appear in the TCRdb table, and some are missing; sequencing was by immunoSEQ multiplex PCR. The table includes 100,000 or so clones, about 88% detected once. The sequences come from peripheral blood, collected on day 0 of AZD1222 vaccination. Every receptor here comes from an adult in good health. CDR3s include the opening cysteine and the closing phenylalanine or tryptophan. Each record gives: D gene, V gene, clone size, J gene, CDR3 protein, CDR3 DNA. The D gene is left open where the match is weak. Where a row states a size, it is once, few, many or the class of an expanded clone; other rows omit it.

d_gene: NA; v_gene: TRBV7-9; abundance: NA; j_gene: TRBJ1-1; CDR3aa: CASSLLDSQGRGNTEAFF; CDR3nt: TGTGCCAGCAGCTTATTGGATAGTCAGGGAAGAGGGAACACTGAAGCTTTCTTT
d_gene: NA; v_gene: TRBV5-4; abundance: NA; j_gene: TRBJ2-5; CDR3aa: CASSLTRLGLQETQYF; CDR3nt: TGTGCCAGCAGCTTGACCAGACTAGGCCTACAAGAGACCCAGTACTTC
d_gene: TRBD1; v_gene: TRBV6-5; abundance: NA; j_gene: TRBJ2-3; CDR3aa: CASSYSDRSDTQYF; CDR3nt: TGTGCCAGCAGTTACTCGGACAGGTCAGATACGCAGTATTTT
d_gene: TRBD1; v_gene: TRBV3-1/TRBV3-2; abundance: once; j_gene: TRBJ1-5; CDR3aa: CASSQGQGVAQPQHF; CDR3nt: TGTGCCAGCAGCCAAGGACAGGGGGTGGCTCAGCCCCAGCATTTT
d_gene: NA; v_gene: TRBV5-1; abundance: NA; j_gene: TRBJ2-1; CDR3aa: CASSSPPRGPYNEQFF; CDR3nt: TGCGCCAGCAGCTCACCACCGCGGGGGCCCTACAATGAGCAGTTCTTC
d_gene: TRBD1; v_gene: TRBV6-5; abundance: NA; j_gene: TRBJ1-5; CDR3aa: CASSLGRGVNQPQHF; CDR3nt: TGTGCCAGCAGTCTAGGCAGGGGGGTCAATCAGCCCCAGCATTTT
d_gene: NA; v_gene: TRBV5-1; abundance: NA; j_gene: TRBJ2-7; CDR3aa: CASSLSGVVYEQYF; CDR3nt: TGCGCCAGCAGCTTGTCAGGGGTGGTCTACGAGCAGTACTTC
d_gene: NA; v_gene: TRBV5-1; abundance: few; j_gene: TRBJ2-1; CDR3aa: CASSYRAPANNEQFF; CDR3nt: TGCGCCAGCAGCTACCGGGCCCCGGCAAACAATGAGCAGTTCTTC
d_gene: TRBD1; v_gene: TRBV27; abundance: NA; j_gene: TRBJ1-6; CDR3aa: CASRAGQGLYALHF; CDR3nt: TGTGCCAGCAGAGCAGGACAGGGGTTGTATGCCCTCCACTTT
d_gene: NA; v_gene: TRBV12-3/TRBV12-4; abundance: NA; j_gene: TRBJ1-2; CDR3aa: CASNRPGGGYTF; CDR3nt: TGTGCCAGCAATCGTCCCGGGGGCGGCTACACCTTC
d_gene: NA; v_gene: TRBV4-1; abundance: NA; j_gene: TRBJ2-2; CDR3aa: CASSQGSVVTGELFF; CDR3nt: TGCGCCAGCAGCCAGGGGAGCGTGGTCACCGGGGAGCTGTTTTTT
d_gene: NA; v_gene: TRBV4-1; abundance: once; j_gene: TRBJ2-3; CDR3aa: CASSQDLAPTDTQYF; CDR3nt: TGCGCCAGCAGCCAAGATTTAGCCCCGACAGATACGCAGTATTTT
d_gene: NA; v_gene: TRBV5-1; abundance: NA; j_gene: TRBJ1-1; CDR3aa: CASSLLTETEAFF; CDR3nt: TGCGCCAGCAGCTTGTTGACGGAAACTGAAGCTTTCTTT